The TCR beta chain described here comes from a study of cytomegalovirus exposure and HLA in healthy donors. The PCR ran on 60 Vbeta and 13 Jbeta primers. Sequencing was performed with immunoSEQ multiplex PCR; in TCRdb, only in-frame clones are kept and a portion is missing. The sample has 100,000 to 120,000 clones; over 60% are singletons. The CDR3 is 15 amino acids. Between the trimmed V and J ends, which lost 0 bases and 0 bases, there was a span of 8 bases. The germline V gene has CDR1 MNHEY and CDR2 SVGAGI. This clone was seen a handful of times. Its matching antigen is unknown. General observations from the study: The study found most TCR sequences rare, yet found some public TCRs in many donors. Earlier findings revealed that most TCR beta V segments proved productive either about 90% or about 30% of the time.

This TCR was recovered from an older woman in good health and CMV-seropositive. Specimen: PBMCs. The genes are TRBV6-5 and TRBJ1-1; the D gene is possibly TRBD1 (6 bases). CDR3 DNA sequence: TGTGCCAGCAGTTACTCGGACAGCTTGAACACTGAAGCTTTCTTT. It is translated as CASSYSDSLNTEAFF.